This paragraph reports one T cell receptor (beta chain). TCRdb's copy holds only in-frame clones and misses some; the assay was immunoSEQ multiplex PCR. The table lists a few hundred thousand clones, 86% of them singletons. This CDR3 has 13 residues. With 6 bases clipped from V and 1 base from J, the junction kept 2 bases outside the gene matches. Germline values: CDR1 SGHDT, CDR2 YYEEEE. This sample stems from a study of blood T cell repertoires in COVID-19. The source is an elderly man with acute or convalescent COVID-19. The V call is TRBV5-6, the J call TRBJ2-3; 7 bases line up with TRBD2. The sample consisted of peripheral blood. The CDR3 nucleotides are TGTGCCAGCATCCTAGCGGGCACAGATACGCAGTATTTT. It specifies CASILAGTDTQYF.